The 5 T cell receptor beta chains reported below all come from one sample, sequenced in a study of blood T cells in healthy people across ages. Together with a sample-barcoded 5' primer, a J-beta primer mix was included in a second PCR lasting roughly 6 to 12 cycles. From the 5' RACE reads, TCRdb called clonotypes with MiXCR, one entry per CDR3 protein. Among some 940,000 distinct CDR3 sequences listed, 25% to 35% were seen once. These data also formed part of another study, on T cells of mothers and their children.

Sequences were obtained from blood. Receptors were obtained from a woman aged 40 to 49 in good health.

With regard to this clonotype: The junction and the germline gene differ at one end; a read error may be behind it. V and J are TRBV7-6 and TRBJ1-2, with 7 bases matching TRBD1. The CDR3 runs to 17 residues. Germline assignment: CDR1 SGHVS and CDR2 FNYEAQ. The CDR3 sequence is CASSVEDRTFGNYGYTF. The DNA for the CDR3 is TGCGCCAGCAGCGTAGAGGACAGGACATTCGGAAACTATGGCTACACCTTC.

V usage is TRBV27 and J usage is TRBJ1-1; TRBD1 is a possible D gene (6 bases). This CDR3 region has 13 residues. CDR1 and CDR2 from the germline V gene are MNHEY and SMNVEV (reference sequence). Trimming took 5 bases from V and 6 from J, leaving 13 bases between them. The CDR3 DNA is TGTGCCAGCAGTGCCTTGGGGGCGGCTGAAGCTTTCTTT. This sequence encodes CASSALGAAEAFF.

This clonotype was seen a handful of times. The limits of the CDR3 on the DNA are not certain, so only TCRdb's listed CDR3 is given. This rearrangement joins TRBV20-1 to TRBJ2-7; TRBD1, the D gene given by the table, was not confirmed from the DNA. Germline CDR1 reads DFQATT; CDR2 reads SNEGSKA (reference sequence). Termini included, the CDR3 measures 19 amino acids. The CDR3 sequence: CRHSTGSSYEQYFWNEQYF.

This clonotype has ten or more counts. The chain couples TRBV6-5 to TRBJ2-7, with D maybe TRBD1 (6 bases). The V end was cut by 0 bases, the J end by 3 bases, with 15 bases between. This CDR3 has 16 amino acids. The germline CDR1 and CDR2 sequences are MNHEY and SVGAGI. For the CDR3, the DNA is TGTGCCAGCAGTTACTCTTCCGGCACAGGGAGCTACGAGCAGTACTTC. Protein sequence: CASSYSSGTGSYEQYF.

The V and J genes are TRBV7-9 and TRBJ1-1; no clear D. With 7 bases removed from V and 1 base from J, the gap between germline ends came to 13 bases. CDR3 length: 14 amino acids. Germline V gene data show CDR1 as SEHNR and CDR2 as FQNEAQ (reference sequence). In DNA form, the CDR3 reads TGTGCCAGCACCCGACAAGCATCGAACACTGAAGCTTTCTTT. Translating gives CASTRQASNTEAFF.